These T cell receptor beta chains were read from a single sample in a study of graft-versus-host responses after intestinal transplantation. Profiling relied on immunoSEQ multiplex PCR, and the TCRdb table lists in-frame clones only, not all of them. The sample lists just over 15,000 clones, 70% to 90% occurring once. The sequencing used bone marrow, collected more than 120 days after intestinal transplantation. The receptors here all came from a human patient who received an intestinal transplant, so some T cells may come from the graft donor. The CDR3 runs from the conserved cysteine through the conserved F or W. Fields, in order: D gene, clone size, J gene, V gene, CDR3 protein, CDR3 DNA. A D gene is named only where the DNA matches it firmly. Clone size is stated in some rows and not others, as once, few, many or a class when expanded.

D gene: TRBD1; clone size: .; J gene: TRBJ1-5; V gene: TRBV5-8; CDR3 protein: CASSTPGTDYQPQHF; CDR3 DNA: TGTGCCAGCAGCACACCCGGGACAGACTATCAGCCCCAGCATTTT
D gene: .; clone size: .; J gene: TRBJ2-3; V gene: TRBV9; CDR3 protein: CASSFAGRGTDTQYF; CDR3 DNA: TGTGCCAGCAGCTTCGCGGGTAGGGGCACAGATACGCAGTATTTT
D gene: .; clone size: .; J gene: TRBJ2-7; V gene: TRBV4-1; CDR3 protein: CASSQDNYEQYF; CDR3 DNA: TGCGCCAGCAGCCAGGACAACTACGAGCAGTACTTC
D gene: TRBD2; clone size: .; J gene: TRBJ2-1; V gene: TRBV7-9; CDR3 protein: CASSAPTSGFYNEQFF; CDR3 DNA: TGTGCCAGCAGCGCCCCCACTAGCGGGTTTTACAATGAGCAGTTCTTC
D gene: TRBD1; clone size: .; J gene: TRBJ2-1; V gene: TRBV4-1; CDR3 protein: CASSQDRDRGQFF; CDR3 DNA: TGCGCCAGCAGCCAAGATAGGGACAGGGGGCAGTTCTTC
D gene: .; clone size: .; J gene: TRBJ1-3; V gene: TRBV28; CDR3 protein: CASSLMQGLNTIYF; CDR3 DNA: TGTGCCAGCAGTTTAATGCAGGGGTTAAACACCATATATTTT
D gene: .; clone size: once; J gene: TRBJ1-5; V gene: TRBV6-1; CDR3 protein: CASRRGVQPQHF; CDR3 DNA: TGTGCCAGCAGACGTGGGGTGCAGCCCCAGCATTTT
D gene: .; clone size: .; J gene: TRBJ2-3; V gene: TRBV6-5; CDR3 protein: CASSYGANTDTQYF; CDR3 DNA: TGTGCCAGCAGTTACGGGGCGAACACAGATACGCAGTATTTT
D gene: .; clone size: .; J gene: TRBJ2-3; V gene: TRBV6-6; CDR3 protein: CASSLDSTDTQYF; CDR3 DNA: TGTGCCAGCAGCCTCGACAGCACAGATACGCAGTATTTT
D gene: TRBD1; clone size: .; J gene: TRBJ2-7; V gene: TRBV5-1; CDR3 protein: CASIADRLPYEQYF; CDR3 DNA: TGCGCCAGCATCGCGGACAGGCTACCCTACGAGCAGTACTTC
D gene: .; clone size: .; J gene: TRBJ1-6; V gene: TRBV7-9; CDR3 protein: CASSLYPGSYNSPLHF; CDR3 DNA: TGTGCCAGCAGCTTATATCCGGGCTCCTATAATTCACCCCTCCACTTT
D gene: .; clone size: .; J gene: TRBJ2-7; V gene: TRBV5-6; CDR3 protein: CASSLVGSSGFSYEQYF; CDR3 DNA: TGTGCCAGCAGCTTGGTCGGGTCAAGCGGGTTCTCCTACGAGCAGTACTTC
D gene: .; clone size: .; J gene: TRBJ2-7; V gene: TRBV4-2; CDR3 protein: CASSPQLGSPYEQYF; CDR3 DNA: TGTGCCAGCAGCCCCCAACTGGGCAGTCCCTACGAGCAGTACTTC
D gene: TRBD1; clone size: .; J gene: TRBJ1-1; V gene: TRBV2; CDR3 protein: CASSDWDRGTFF; CDR3 DNA: TGTGCCAGCAGTGACTGGGACAGGGGGACTTTCTTT
D gene: .; clone size: .; J gene: TRBJ1-6; V gene: TRBV28; CDR3 protein: CASSPVDGGSPLHF; CDR3 DNA: TGTGCCAGCAGTCCAGTTGATGGGGGTTCACCCCTCCACTTT
D gene: .; clone size: .; J gene: TRBJ2-7; V gene: TRBV7-2; CDR3 protein: CASSFATGAYEQYF; CDR3 DNA: TGTGCCAGCAGCTTTGCAACGGGGGCCTACGAGCAGTACTTC
D gene: TRBD2; clone size: .; J gene: TRBJ2-1; V gene: TRBV4-2; CDR3 protein: CASSQDLSTGGRYNEQFF; CDR3 DNA: TGTGCCAGCAGCCAAGATCTCTCAACGGGAGGGCGCTACAATGAGCAGTTCTTC
D gene: .; clone size: .; J gene: TRBJ1-5; V gene: TRBV28; CDR3 protein: CASSLGSRPQHF; CDR3 DNA: TGTGCCAGCAGTTTGGGATCAAGGCCCCAGCATTTT
D gene: .; clone size: .; J gene: TRBJ2-5; V gene: TRBV30; CDR3 protein: CAWSFLPGAQETQYF; CDR3 DNA: TGTGCCTGGAGTTTCCTTCCAGGGGCTCAAGAGACCCAGTACTTC
D gene: TRBD2; clone size: .; J gene: TRBJ2-7; V gene: TRBV6-6; CDR3 protein: CASSPRREGVYEQYF; CDR3 DNA: TGTGCCAGCAGTCCGAGGCGGGAGGGGGTCTACGAGCAGTACTTC
D gene: .; clone size: few; J gene: TRBJ2-5; V gene: TRBV1; CDR3 protein: CTSKSGLQETQYF; CDR3 DNA: TGCACCAGCAAAAGCGGGTTACAAGAGACCCAGTACTTC
D gene: .; clone size: .; J gene: TRBJ2-3; V gene: TRBV27; CDR3 protein: CASRHLTDTQYF; CDR3 DNA: TGTGCCAGCAGGCACCTTACGGATACGCAGTATTTT
D gene: .; clone size: .; J gene: TRBJ2-3; V gene: TRBV6-1; CDR3 protein: CASSEASLPDTQYF; CDR3 DNA: TGTGCCAGCAGTGAGGCTAGCTTACCAGATACGCAGTATTTT
D gene: .; clone size: .; J gene: TRBJ1-4; V gene: TRBV2; CDR3 protein: CASSVASGLEKLFF; CDR3 DNA: TGTGCCAGCAGTGTGGCCAGCGGACTTGAAAAACTGTTTTTT
D gene: .; clone size: .; J gene: TRBJ1-2; V gene: TRBV10-3; CDR3 protein: CAIRTRGDYGYTF; CDR3 DNA: TGTGCCATCAGGACGCGGGGGGACTATGGCTACACCTTC
D gene: .; clone size: .; J gene: TRBJ1-1; V gene: TRBV6-5; CDR3 protein: CASSYEPSSWNTEAFF; CDR3 DNA: TGTGCCAGCAGTTACGAACCCAGTAGTTGGAACACTGAAGCTTTCTTT
D gene: .; clone size: .; J gene: TRBJ2-1; V gene: TRBV28; CDR3 protein: CATQISGAYNEQFF; CDR3 DNA: TGTGCCACGCAGATATCCGGGGCCTACAATGAGCAGTTCTTC
D gene: TRBD2; clone size: .; J gene: TRBJ2-5; V gene: TRBV5-6; CDR3 protein: CASSLGLAGVVETQYF; CDR3 DNA: TGTGCCAGCAGCTTGGGGCTAGCGGGAGTTGTCGAGACCCAGTACTTC
D gene: .; clone size: .; J gene: TRBJ1-1; V gene: TRBV7-9; CDR3 protein: CASSIDTEAFF; CDR3 DNA: TGTGCCAGCAGCATAGACACTGAAGCTTTCTTT
D gene: TRBD1; clone size: .; J gene: TRBJ1-5; V gene: TRBV6-5; CDR3 protein: CASSSPGQGNQPQHF; CDR3 DNA: TGTGCCAGCAGTTCTCCGGGACAGGGCAATCAGCCCCAGCATTTT
D gene: .; clone size: .; J gene: TRBJ2-6; V gene: TRBV30; CDR3 protein: CAWKTTGANVLTF; CDR3 DNA: TGTGCCTGGAAAACTACTGGGGCCAACGTCCTGACTTTC
D gene: .; clone size: .; J gene: TRBJ1-3; V gene: TRBV5-4; CDR3 protein: CASSLRGSGNTIYF; CDR3 DNA: TGTGCCAGCAGCCTGAGGGGATCTGGAAACACCATATATTTT
D gene: .; clone size: .; J gene: TRBJ2-7; V gene: TRBV7-9; CDR3 protein: CASSPTVSYEQYF; CDR3 DNA: TGTGCCAGCAGCCCAACAGTTTCCTACGAGCAGTACTTC
D gene: TRBD2; clone size: .; J gene: TRBJ2-3; V gene: TRBV6-6; CDR3 protein: CASSSSGRGTDTQYF; CDR3 DNA: TGTGCCAGCAGTTCGAGCGGGAGGGGCACAGATACGCAGTATTTT
D gene: .; clone size: .; J gene: TRBJ2-2; V gene: TRBV28; CDR3 protein: CASRRGTGELFF; CDR3 DNA: TGTGCCAGCAGACGGGGAACCGGGGAGCTGTTTTTT
D gene: .; clone size: .; J gene: TRBJ2-3; V gene: TRBV13; CDR3 protein: CASSLGLMRSLTDTQYF; CDR3 DNA: TGTGCCAGCAGCTTAGGTTTAATGCGGTCGCTAACAGATACGCAGTATTTT
D gene: TRBD1; clone size: .; J gene: TRBJ2-1; V gene: TRBV9; CDR3 protein: CASSPGTVNEQFF; CDR3 DNA: TGTGCCAGCAGCCCCGGGACAGTGAATGAGCAGTTCTTC
D gene: .; clone size: .; J gene: TRBJ2-1; V gene: TRBV5-1; CDR3 protein: CASSLVGWGAYNEQFF; CDR3 DNA: TGCGCCAGCAGCTTGGTTGGATGGGGGGCTTACAATGAGCAGTTCTTC
D gene: .; clone size: once; J gene: TRBJ1-5; V gene: TRBV6-9; CDR3 protein: CASSTERNQPQHF; CDR3 DNA: TGTGCCAGCAGTACAGAGAGGAATCAGCCCCAGCATTTT
D gene: .; clone size: .; J gene: TRBJ2-5; V gene: TRBV28; CDR3 protein: CASSFLAGGSYEQYF; CDR3 DNA: .
D gene: .; clone size: .; J gene: TRBJ1-5; V gene: TRBV5-8; CDR3 protein: CASSSGQRNQPQHF; CDR3 DNA: TGTGCCAGCAGCTCCGGACAGCGCAATCAGCCCCAGCATTTT
D gene: .; clone size: few; J gene: TRBJ1-5; V gene: TRBV30; CDR3 protein: CAWRDSNQPQHF; CDR3 DNA: TGTGCCTGGAGGGATAGCAATCAGCCCCAGCATTTT
D gene: .; clone size: .; J gene: TRBJ1-2; V gene: TRBV11-2; CDR3 protein: CASSPYTLYGYTF; CDR3 DNA: TGTGCCAGCAGCCCGTACACGCTCTATGGCTACACCTTC
D gene: TRBD1; clone size: .; J gene: TRBJ2-4; V gene: TRBV28; CDR3 protein: CASSLSSRAGGLKNIQYF; CDR3 DNA: TGTGCCAGCAGTTTATCCTCTCGGGCAGGGGGCCTCAAAAACATTCAGTACTTC
D gene: .; clone size: few; J gene: TRBJ2-3; V gene: TRBV7-3; CDR3 protein: CASSFGGTDTQYF; CDR3 DNA: TGTGCCAGCAGCTTCGGGGGCACAGATACGCAGTATTTT
D gene: TRBD1; clone size: .; J gene: TRBJ1-2; V gene: TRBV7-2; CDR3 protein: CASSLEGTADGYTF; CDR3 DNA: TGTGCCAGCAGCTTAGAAGGGACAGCCGATGGCTACACCTTC